The text below deals with one T cell receptor beta chain. Its antigen is currently unknown. Assay: immunoSEQ multiplex PCR; the TCRdb copy retains only in-frame clones and omits some. The table shows 2,500,000 or so clones, with more than 90% occurring only once. This entry belongs to a study of shared clonotypes between healthy human individuals. Study background: Donors consisted of a couple of women and three men between 18 and 49. General study points: Larger estimated richness was generally seen in naive subsets than in memory subsets.

All donors were Caucasian adults living in Nashville, Tennessee. The CDR3 spans 14 residues. Germline V CDR1 and CDR2: LNHDA, SQIVND (reference sequence). Trimming shortened V by 9 bases and J by 1 base, and 16 bases separated the two germline ends. Material: naive CD4+ T cells sorted from blood. Indicated subset: CD45RA+ positively selected. The source is a man aged 18 to 29 in good health. The chain carries TRBV19 and TRBJ2-7; D is perhaps TRBD1 (6 bases). The CDR3 sequence is CASSSRDKSYEQYF. CDR3 coding DNA: TGTGCCAGCTCTTCCCGGGACAAGTCCTACGAGCAGTACTTC.